A single sample gave rise to the 14 T cell receptor beta chains below, sequenced in a study of T cell responses to AZD1222 COVID-19 vaccine. Assay: immunoSEQ multiplex PCR; the TCRdb copy retains only in-frame clones and omits some. This sample has around 100,000 clones, with 85% to 95% found just once. Material: peripheral blood, obtained on day 0 of AZD1222 vaccination. The receptor set was obtained from an adult in good health.

This chain uses TRBV1 with TRBJ1-2; TRBD1, as called in the table, went unchecked against the DNA. TRBV1 is a pseudogene. This CDR3 region has 13 residues. The CDR3 DNA follows: TGCACCAGCAGCTTCGGACACCTCTATGGCTACACCTTC. It translates to CTSSFGHLYGYTF.

The chain combines TRBV11-1 with TRBJ1-1; D possibly corresponds to TRBD1 (6 bases). This CDR3 has 15 amino acids. Trimming left V 1 base short and J 0 bases short, with 9 bases between. CDR1 SGHAT and CDR2 FQDESV come from the germline V gene (reference sequence). CDR3 region: CASSLGDTMNTEAFF. In DNA, the CDR3 is TGTGCCAGCAGCTTAGGGGACACAATGAACACTGAAGCTTTCTTT.

The V gene is TRBV18, the J gene TRBJ2-7; no definite D call. With 3 bases removed from V and 2 bases from J, the gap between germline ends came to 8 bases. This CDR3 contains 13 residues. CDR1 KGHSH and CDR2 LQKENI come from the germline V gene. As DNA, the CDR3 is TGTGCCAGCTCACCCCCAGATACCTACGAGCAGTACTTC. Its protein product is CASSPPDTYEQYF.

The V and J genes are TRBV4-1 and TRBJ1-4; TRBD1 matches at 7 bases. The V and J ends lost 4 bases and 6 bases, in that order; junction bases with no gene match: 8. There are 15 residues in the CDR3. Germline V gene sequence: CDR1 MGHRA, CDR2 YSYEKL. CDR3 sequence (DNA): TGCGCCAGCAGCCTCCGACAGGGAAGAGATGAAAAACTGTTTTTT. Its translation: CASSLRQGRDEKLFF.

The V call is TRBV14, the J call TRBJ2-7; perhaps TRBD2 as D (5 bases). In germline, CDR1 is SGHDN, CDR2 FVKESK. Deletions cut 1 base from V and 3 bases from J, with 16 bases between. The length of the CDR3 is 16 residues. CDR3 protein: CASSQVKGLASYEQYF. The CDR3, as DNA: TGTGCCAGCAGCCAAGTTAAGGGATTAGCGAGCTACGAGCAGTACTTC.

The rearrangement links TRBV5-6 to TRBJ1-2, with 7 bases identical to TRBD1. The V segment lost 4 bases and the J segment 6 bases; nucleotides outside the gene matches: 12. The V gene's germline CDR1 is SGHDT and CDR2 YYEEEE. The CDR3 contains 15 residues. CDR3 residues: CASSPDLGTANGYTF. CDR3 nucleotide sequence: TGTGCCAGCAGCCCGGATCTCGGGACAGCCAATGGCTACACCTTC.

The chain employs TRBV5-5 and TRBJ2-3; 11 bases fit TRBD2. Trimming at V came to 4 bases and at J to 4 bases, leaving 8 bases not matched to a gene. The germline V gene encodes CDR1 SGHKS and CDR2 YYEKEE (reference sequence). The CDR3 loop spans 16 amino acids. The DNA of the CDR3 is TGTGCCAGCAGCAGATCTAGCGGGAGGATGGCAGATACGCAGTATTTT. This gives the protein CASSRSSGRMADTQYF.

The rearrangement uses TRBV29-1 and TRBJ1-1; D gene unclear. CDR1 is SQVTM and CDR2 is ANQGSEA in the germline V gene. The CDR3 has 11 residues. V gave up 3 bases and J gave up 7 bases, with 9 bases separating them. The CDR3 DNA is TGCAGCGTTGATTCACGGGATGAAGCTTTCTTT. Protein sequence: CSVDSRDEAFF.

This chain joins TRBV6-1 and TRBJ1-5; TRBD1 agrees at 7 bases. After removal of 3 bases from V and 2 bases from J, the junction contained 7 bases not matched to a gene. Germline V lookup: CDR1 MNHNS, CDR2 SASEGT. This CDR3 is 16 amino acids long. CDR3 coding DNA: TGTGCCAGCAGTGATGTGGGAACAGGGGGCAATCAGCCCCAGCATTTT. Protein sequence: CASSDVGTGGNQPQHF.

The CDR3: CASSFEGLQAEAFF. The CDR3 coding sequence is TGTGCCAGCAGTTTCGAGGGACTCCAAGCTGAAGCTTTCTTT. V gene TRBV28 combines with J gene TRBJ1-1; TRBD1 might be the D (5 bases). Trimming took off 3 bases at V and 6 bases at J, with 14 bases between the two ends. This CDR3 is 14 amino acids long. Germline lookup yields CDR1 MDHEN and CDR2 SYDVKM.

The genes are TRBV4-2 and TRBJ1-1; D gene uncertain. This CDR3 is 13 amino acids long. Germline CDR1 reads LGHNA; CDR2 reads YNFKEQ. V lost 1 base and J lost 4, with 7 bases in between. The CDR3 bases are TGTGCCAGCAGCCAAGGACAAACCACTGAAGCTTTCTTT. Protein product: CASSQGQTTEAFF.

The rearrangement links TRBV29-1 to TRBJ2-3; perhaps TRBD1 as D (7 bases). V was shortened by 0 bases and J by 0 bases, with 19 bases between the two germline ends. CDR1 SQVTM and CDR2 ANQGSEA come from the germline V gene. This CDR3 comprises 18 residues. The CDR3 loop is CSVEDGGNRGQSTDTQYF. CDR3 nucleotide sequence: TGCAGCGTTGAAGATGGGGGGAACAGGGGCCAAAGCACAGATACGCAGTATTTT.

The chain has TRBV27 and TRBJ2-7, with 8 bases fitting TRBD2. Trimming removed 6 bases from V and 0 bases from J; junction bases left unmatched: 13. Germline lookup yields CDR1 MNHEY and CDR2 SMNVEV (reference sequence). This CDR3 is built from 17 residues. The CDR3 nucleotides are TGTGCCAGCAGGGCAGTAGCGGGACGAATTAGCTCCTACGAGCAGTACTTC. Residues: CASRAVAGRISSYEQYF.

The chain carries TRBV6-5 and TRBJ2-4; no definite D call. The ends were cut back, 7 bases at V and 0 bases at J, with 13 bases in the middle. Germline CDR1 MNHEY, CDR2 SVGAGI. CDR3 length equals 15 residues. The CDR3 loop reads CASTITTLAKNIQYF. CDR3 coding DNA: TGTGCCAGCACTATCACGACACTAGCCAAAAACATTCAGTACTTC.